Sequencing of this TCR beta chain was carried out in a study of T cells in Graves' hyperthyroidism and ophthalmopathy. TCR beta CDR3 sequences were amplified from RNA transcripts. HTBI primers were used for first-round RT-PCR of the TCR CDR3. TCRdb used MiXCR to reprocess the multiplex PCR reads, holding one entry per CDR3 protein. The table records some 700,000 distinct CDR3 sequences, approximately 15% of them present only once. This clonotype came up many times. The target antigen is unknown. Overall study findings and caveats: Onset of ophthalmopathy came a median 6.5 months after the model predicted it. Most expanded thyroid clonotypes above 0.001 also appeared in blood.

The germline V gene encodes CDR1 SNHLY and CDR2 FYNNEI. The CDR3 runs to 15 residues. Trimming left V 2 bases short and J 5 bases short, with 16 bases between. Patients with uncontrolled infections, other autoimmune diseases, pregnancy or lactation were excluded. Used for diagnoses were clinical symptoms, serum thyroxine and TRAb, thyroid ultrasound and orbital computed tomography. The chain joins TRBV2 to TRBJ2-7, with D perhaps assigned TRBD1 or TRBD2 (5 bases each). The source material was blood. The source of this sequence is a man aged 45-65 years with Graves' hyperthyroidism. CDR3 in DNA: TGTGCCAGCAGTGAAAGTCCGCTGGGACGTAACGAGCAGTACTTC. Amino acid sequence: CASSESPLGRNEQYF.